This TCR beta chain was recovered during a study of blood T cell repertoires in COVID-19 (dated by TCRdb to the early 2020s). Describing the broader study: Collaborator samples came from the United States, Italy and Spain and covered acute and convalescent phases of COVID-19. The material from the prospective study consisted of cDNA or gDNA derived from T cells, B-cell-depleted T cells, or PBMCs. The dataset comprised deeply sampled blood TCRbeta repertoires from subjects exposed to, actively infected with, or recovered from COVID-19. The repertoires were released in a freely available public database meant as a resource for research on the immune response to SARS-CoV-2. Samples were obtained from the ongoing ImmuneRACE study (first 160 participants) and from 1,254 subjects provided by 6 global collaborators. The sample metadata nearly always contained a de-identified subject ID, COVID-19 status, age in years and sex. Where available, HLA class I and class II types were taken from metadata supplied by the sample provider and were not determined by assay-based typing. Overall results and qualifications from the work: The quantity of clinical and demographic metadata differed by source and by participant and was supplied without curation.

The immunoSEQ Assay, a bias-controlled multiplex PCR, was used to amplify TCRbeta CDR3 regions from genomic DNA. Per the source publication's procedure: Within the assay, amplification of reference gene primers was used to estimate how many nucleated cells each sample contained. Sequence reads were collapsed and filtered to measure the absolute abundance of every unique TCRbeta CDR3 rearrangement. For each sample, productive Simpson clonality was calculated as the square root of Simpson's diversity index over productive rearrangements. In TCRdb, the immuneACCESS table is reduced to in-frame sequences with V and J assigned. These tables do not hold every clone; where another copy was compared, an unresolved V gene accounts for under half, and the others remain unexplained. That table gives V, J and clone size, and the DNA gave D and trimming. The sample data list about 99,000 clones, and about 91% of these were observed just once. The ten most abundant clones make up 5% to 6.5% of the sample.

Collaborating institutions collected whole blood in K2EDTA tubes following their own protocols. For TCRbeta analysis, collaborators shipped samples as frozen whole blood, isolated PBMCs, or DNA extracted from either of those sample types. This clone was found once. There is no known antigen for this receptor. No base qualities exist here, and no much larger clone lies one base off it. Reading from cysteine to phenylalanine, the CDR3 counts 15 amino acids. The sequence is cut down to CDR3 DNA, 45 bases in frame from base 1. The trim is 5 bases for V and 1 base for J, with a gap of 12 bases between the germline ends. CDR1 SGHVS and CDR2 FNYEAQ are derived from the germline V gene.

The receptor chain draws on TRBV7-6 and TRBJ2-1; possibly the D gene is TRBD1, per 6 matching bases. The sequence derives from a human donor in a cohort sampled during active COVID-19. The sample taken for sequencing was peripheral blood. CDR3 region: CASSETGSSYNEQFF. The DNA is TGTGCCAGCAGCGAAACAGGGAGTTCCTACAATGAGCAGTTCTTC.